A few counts support the clone carrying this T cell receptor (beta chain). Its target is not known. The CDR3 runs to 15 residues. The V gene lost 4 bases and the J gene lost 1 base, with 10 bases spanning the gap. Germline CDR1 LGHNA, CDR2 YSLEER. The data are from a study of T cells after yellow fever vaccination. The TCR cDNA carried a universal primer site and UMIs from 5'RACE template switching. TCRdb fed the 5' RACE reads into MiXCR, producing one record per CDR3 protein. The table lists some 560,000 distinct CDR3 sequences, about a sixth of them singletons. Study outcomes and limitations: Across the CD4 and CD8 compartments, a small share of clonotypes was present in both. Peaking faster, on day 5 versus 15, the secondary response was nonetheless weaker.

The source of this sequence is a man in his late teens or twenties who received the YFV17D yellow fever vaccine. The specimen comprised PBMCs, sampled less than 6 days after the first yellow fever vaccination. The rearrangement uses TRBV4-3 and TRBJ2-2, with D perhaps given as TRBD1 or TRBD2 (5 bases each). Here the CDR3 DNA reads TGCGCCAGCAGCCGGGGGACCCGGAACACCGGGGAGCTGTTTTTT. Protein product: CASSRGTRNTGELFF.